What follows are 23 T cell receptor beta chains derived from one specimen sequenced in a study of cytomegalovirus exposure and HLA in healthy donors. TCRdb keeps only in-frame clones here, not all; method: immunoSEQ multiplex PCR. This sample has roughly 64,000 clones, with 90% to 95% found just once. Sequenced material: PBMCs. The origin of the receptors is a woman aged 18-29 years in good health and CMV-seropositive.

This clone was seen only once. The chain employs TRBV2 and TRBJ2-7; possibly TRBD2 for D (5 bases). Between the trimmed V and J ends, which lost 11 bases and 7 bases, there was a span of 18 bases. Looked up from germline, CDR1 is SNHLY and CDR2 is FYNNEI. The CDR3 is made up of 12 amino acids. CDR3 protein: CAGRWGAREQYF. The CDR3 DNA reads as TGTGCCGGCCGTTGGGGAGCTCGTGAGCAGTACTTC.

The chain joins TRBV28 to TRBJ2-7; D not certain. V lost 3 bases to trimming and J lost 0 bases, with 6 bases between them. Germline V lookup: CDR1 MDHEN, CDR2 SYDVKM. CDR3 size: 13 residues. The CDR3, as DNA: TGTGCCAGCAGTTTGTCTTACTCCTACGAGCAGTACTTC. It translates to CASSLSYSYEQYF.

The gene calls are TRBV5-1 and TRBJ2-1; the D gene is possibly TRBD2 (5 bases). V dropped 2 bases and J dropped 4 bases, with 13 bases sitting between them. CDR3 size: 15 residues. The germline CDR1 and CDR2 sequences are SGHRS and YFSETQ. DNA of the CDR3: TGCGCCAGCAGCTTCGAGGGTTGGGGTTACAATGAGCAGTTCTTC. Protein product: CASSFEGWGYNEQFF. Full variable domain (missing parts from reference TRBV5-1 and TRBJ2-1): KAGVTQTPRYLIKTRGQQVTLSCSPISGHRSVSWYQQTPGQGLQFLFEYFSETQRNKGNFPGRFSGRQFSNSRSEMNVSTLELGDSALYLCASSFEGWGYNEQFFGPGTRLTVL.

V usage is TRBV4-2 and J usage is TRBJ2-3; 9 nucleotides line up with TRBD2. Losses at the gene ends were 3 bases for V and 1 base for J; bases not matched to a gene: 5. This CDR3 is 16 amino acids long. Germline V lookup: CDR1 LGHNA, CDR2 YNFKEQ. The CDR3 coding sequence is TGTGCCAGCAGCCAGGACTGGACTAGCGGCACAGATACGCAGTATTTT. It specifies CASSQDWTSGTDTQYF.

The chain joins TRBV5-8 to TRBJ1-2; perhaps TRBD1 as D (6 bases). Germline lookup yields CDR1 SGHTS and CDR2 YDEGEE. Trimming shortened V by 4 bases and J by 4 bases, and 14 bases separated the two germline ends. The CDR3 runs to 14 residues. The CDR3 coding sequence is TGTGCCAGCAGCGACGGACAGTCAAGCTATGGCTACACCTTC. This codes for CASSDGQSSYGYTF.

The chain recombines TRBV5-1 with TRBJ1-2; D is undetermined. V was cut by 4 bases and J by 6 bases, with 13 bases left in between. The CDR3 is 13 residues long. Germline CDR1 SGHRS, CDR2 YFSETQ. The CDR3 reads CASSMTYQDGYTF. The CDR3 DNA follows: TGCGCCAGCAGCATGACGTACCAGGATGGCTACACCTTC.

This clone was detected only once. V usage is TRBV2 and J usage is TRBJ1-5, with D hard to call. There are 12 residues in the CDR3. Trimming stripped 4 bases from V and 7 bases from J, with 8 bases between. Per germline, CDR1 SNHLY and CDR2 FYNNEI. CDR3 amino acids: CASSAVPQPQHF. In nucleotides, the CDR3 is TGTGCCAGCAGTGCGGTACCCCAGCCCCAGCATTTT.

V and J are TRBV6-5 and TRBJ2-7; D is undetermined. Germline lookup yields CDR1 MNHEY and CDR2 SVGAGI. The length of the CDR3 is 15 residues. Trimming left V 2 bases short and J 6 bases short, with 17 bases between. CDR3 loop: CASSYPPGPLGEQYF. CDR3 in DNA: TGTGCCAGCAGTTACCCCCCTGGGCCTCTTGGCGAGCAGTACTTC.

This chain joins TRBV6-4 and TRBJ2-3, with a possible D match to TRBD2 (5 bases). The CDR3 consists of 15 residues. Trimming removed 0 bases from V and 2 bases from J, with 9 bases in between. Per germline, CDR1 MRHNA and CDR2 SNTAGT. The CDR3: CASSDSMRATDTQYF. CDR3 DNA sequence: TGTGCCAGCAGTGACTCAATGCGGGCCACAGATACGCAGTATTTT.

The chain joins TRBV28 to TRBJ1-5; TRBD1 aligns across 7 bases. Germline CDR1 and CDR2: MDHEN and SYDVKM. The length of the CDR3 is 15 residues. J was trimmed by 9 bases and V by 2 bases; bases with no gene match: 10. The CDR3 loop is CASSLVWDSKGPQHF. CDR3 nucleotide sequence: TGTGCCAGCAGTTTAGTCTGGGACAGCAAGGGGCCCCAGCATTTT.

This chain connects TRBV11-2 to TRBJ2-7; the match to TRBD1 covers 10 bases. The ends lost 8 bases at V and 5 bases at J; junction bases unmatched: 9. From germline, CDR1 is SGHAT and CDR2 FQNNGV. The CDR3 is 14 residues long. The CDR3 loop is CASQPGTGAHEQYF. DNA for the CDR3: TGTGCCAGCCAACCCGGGACAGGGGCCCACGAGCAGTACTTC.

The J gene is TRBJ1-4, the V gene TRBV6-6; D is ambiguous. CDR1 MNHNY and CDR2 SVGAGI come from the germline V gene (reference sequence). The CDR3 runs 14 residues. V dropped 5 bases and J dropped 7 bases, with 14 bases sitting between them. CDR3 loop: CASSRGVRREKLFF. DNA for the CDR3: TGTGCCAGCAGTCGCGGGGTACGACGTGAAAAACTGTTTTTT.

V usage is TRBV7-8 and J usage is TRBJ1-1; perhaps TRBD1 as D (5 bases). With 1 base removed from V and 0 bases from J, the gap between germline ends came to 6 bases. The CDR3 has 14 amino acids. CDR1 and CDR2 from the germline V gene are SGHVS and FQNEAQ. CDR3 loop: CASSLGGMNTEAFF. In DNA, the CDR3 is TGTGCCAGCAGCTTAGGGGGCATGAACACTGAAGCTTTCTTT.

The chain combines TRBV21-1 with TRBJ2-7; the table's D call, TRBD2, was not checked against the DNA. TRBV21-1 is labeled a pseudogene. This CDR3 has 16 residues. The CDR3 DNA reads TGTGCCAGCAGCAAAAGTTGGACTAGCGCATACTACGAGCAGTACTTC. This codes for CASSKSWTSAYYEQYF.

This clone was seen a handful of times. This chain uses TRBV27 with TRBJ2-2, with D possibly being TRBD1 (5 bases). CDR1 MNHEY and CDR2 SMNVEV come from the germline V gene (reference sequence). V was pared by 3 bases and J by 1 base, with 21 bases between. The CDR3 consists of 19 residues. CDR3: CASSFLTPGGAGNTGELFF. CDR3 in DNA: TGTGCCAGCAGTTTCTTGACCCCGGGTGGGGCAGGGAACACCGGGGAGCTGTTTTTT.

CDR3 residues: CASSLIRTGGLGQPQHF. CDR3 DNA sequence: TGTGCCAGCAGTTTAATCCGGACAGGGGGCTTGGGACAGCCCCAGCATTTT. The genes are TRBV28 and TRBJ1-5; 11 bases line up with TRBD1. This CDR3 has 17 residues. Unmatched junction bases numbered 10, after V lost 2 bases and J lost 7 bases. CDR1 is MDHEN, CDR2 SYDVKM, per germline.

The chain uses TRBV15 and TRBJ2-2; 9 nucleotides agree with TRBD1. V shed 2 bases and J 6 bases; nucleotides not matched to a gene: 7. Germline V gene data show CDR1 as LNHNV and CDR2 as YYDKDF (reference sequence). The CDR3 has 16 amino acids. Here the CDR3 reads CATSRTPGQGAGELFF. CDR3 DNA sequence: TGTGCCACCAGCAGAACACCGGGACAGGGAGCCGGGGAGCTGTTTTTT.

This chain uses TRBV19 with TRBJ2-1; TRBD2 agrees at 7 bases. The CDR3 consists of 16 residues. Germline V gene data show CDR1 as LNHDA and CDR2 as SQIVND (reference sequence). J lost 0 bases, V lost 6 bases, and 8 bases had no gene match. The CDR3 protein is CASSSPRESSYNEQFF. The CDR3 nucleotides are TGTGCCAGTAGCTCCCCGCGGGAGAGCTCCTACAATGAGCAGTTCTTC.

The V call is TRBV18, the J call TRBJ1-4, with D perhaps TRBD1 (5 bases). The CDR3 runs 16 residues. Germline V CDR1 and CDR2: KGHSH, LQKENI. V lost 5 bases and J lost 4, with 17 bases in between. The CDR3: CASSNLAWGDNEKLFF. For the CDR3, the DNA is TGTGCCAGCTCAAACCTTGCATGGGGCGATAATGAAAAACTGTTTTTT.

The CDR3 sequence is CASSPLPPRGNNQPQHF. CDR3 sequence (DNA): TGTGCCAGTAGTCCCCTCCCACCCCGGGGGAACAATCAGCCCCAGCATTTT. The J gene is TRBJ1-5, the V gene TRBV19; tentative D call: TRBD1 (5 bases). The germline V gene encodes CDR1 LNHDA and CDR2 SQIVND (reference sequence). V was clipped by 5 bases and J by 3 bases, with 20 bases between them. The CDR3 consists of 17 residues.

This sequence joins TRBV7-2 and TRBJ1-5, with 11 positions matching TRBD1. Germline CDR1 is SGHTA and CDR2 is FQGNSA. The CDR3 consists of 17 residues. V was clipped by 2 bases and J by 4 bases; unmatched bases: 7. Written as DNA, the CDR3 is TGTGCCAGCAGCTTAAGGGGCGGACAGGGGGCTAATCAGCCCCAGCATTTT. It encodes CASSLRGGQGANQPQHF.

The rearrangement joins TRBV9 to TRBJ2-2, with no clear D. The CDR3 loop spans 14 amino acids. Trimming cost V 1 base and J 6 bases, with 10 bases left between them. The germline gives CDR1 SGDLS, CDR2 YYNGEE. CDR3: CASSVKRGSGELFF. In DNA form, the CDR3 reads TGTGCCAGCAGCGTAAAGAGAGGATCCGGGGAGCTGTTTTTT.

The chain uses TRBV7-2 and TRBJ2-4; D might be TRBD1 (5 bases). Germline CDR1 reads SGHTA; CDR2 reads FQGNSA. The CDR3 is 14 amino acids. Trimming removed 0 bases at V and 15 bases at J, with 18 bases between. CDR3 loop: CASSLALRVDYRYF. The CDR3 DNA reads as TGTGCCAGCAGCTTAGCCCTCAGGGTGGATTATCGGTACTTC. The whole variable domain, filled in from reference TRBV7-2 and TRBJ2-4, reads GAGVSQSPSNKVTEKGKDVELRCDPISGHTALYWYRQSLGQGLEFLIYFQGNSAPDKSGLPSDRFSAERTGGSVSTLTIQRTQQEDSAVYLCASSLALRVDYRYFGAGTRLSVL.